The 3 T cell receptor beta chains below were found in one sample sequenced in a study of blood T cell repertoires in COVID-19. The assay was immunoSEQ multiplex PCR, and TCRdb's table has in-frame clones only and misses some. The sample holds around 95,000 clones, over 70% seen once. The sequenced sample consisted of peripheral blood. These receptors came from a woman older than 75 with acute or convalescent COVID-19.

The rearrangement links TRBV28 to TRBJ1-1; possibly TRBD1 for D (6 bases). CDR1 and CDR2 (germline): MDHEN, SYDVKM. This CDR3 region has 13 residues. V was trimmed by 6 bases and J by 0 bases, leaving 8 bases between them. The CDR3 DNA reads as TGTGCCAGCAGAGAGGGGGTGAACACTGAAGCTTTCTTT. Protein product: CASREGVNTEAFF. The full variable domain, rest sourced from reference TRBV28 and TRBJ1-1, is DVKVTQSSRYLVKRTGEKVFLECVQDMDHENMFWYRQDPGLGLRLIYFSYDVKMKEKGDIPEGYSVSREKKERFSLILESASTNQTSMYLCASREGVNTEAFFGQGTRLTVV.

The chain combines TRBV7-2 with TRBJ1-3; 7 bases match TRBD1. This CDR3 has 17 amino acids. Germline V gene data show CDR1 as SGHTA and CDR2 as FQGNSA. The V gene end was trimmed by 5 bases and the J gene end by 0 bases; junction bases not matched to a gene: 10. The CDR3 DNA reads TGTGCCAGCAGCCCAGGGGGTCCCTTATTCTCTGGAAACACCATATATTTT. Translated: CASSPGGPLFSGNTIYF.

In this sample, this clone turned up once. V usage is TRBV27 and J usage is TRBJ1-5; D remains ambiguous. The CDR3 has 13 residues. V gave up 6 bases and J gave up 3 bases, with 9 bases separating them. CDR1 is MNHEY and CDR2 is SMNVEV in the germline V gene (reference sequence). The CDR3 loop reads CASSRGFNQPQHF. The CDR3 nucleotides read TGTGCCAGCAGCCGGGGATTCAATCAGCCCCAGCATTTT.